This T cell receptor (beta chain) was captured in a study of technical replicates of blood from a few donors. Only in-frame clones appear in the TCRdb table, and some are missing; sequencing was by immunoSEQ multiplex PCR. This sample carries about 89,000 clones, approximately 94% of them seen once, and the ten largest clones take 0.24%. With 6 bases clipped from V and 5 bases from J, the junction kept 6 bases outside the gene matches. Germline lookup yields CDR1 MRHNA and CDR2 SNTAGT. This CDR3 has 14 residues. The clonotype was recovered from a human donor in good health. Sample: T cells isolated from PBMCs. The chain is built from TRBV6-4 and TRBJ2-2, with TRBD2 identical over 7 bases. The CDR3 loop reads CASRRDYRTGELFF. CDR3 bases: TGTGCCAGCAGGCGGGACTATCGAACCGGGGAGCTGTTTTTT.